Listed below are T cell receptor beta chains from one sample, sequenced in a study of T cell responses to AZD1222 COVID-19 vaccine. The assay was immunoSEQ multiplex PCR, and TCRdb's table has in-frame clones only and misses some. Of around 110,000 clones listed, about nine tenths are singletons. The material was peripheral blood, obtained on day 0 of AZD1222 vaccination. All receptors derive from an adult in good health. CDR3s include the opening cysteine and the closing phenylalanine or tryptophan. Fields, in order: CDR3 DNA, CDR3 protein, clone size, V gene, J gene, D gene. A D gene is named only where the DNA matches it firmly. Size values are once, few and many counts, or a class for expanded clones, and some rows have none.

CDR3 DNA: TGTGCCAGCAGCGTAGAAGACAGCTCCTACAATGAGCAGTTCTTC; CDR3 protein: CASSVEDSSYNEQFF; clone size: NA; V gene: TRBV9; J gene: TRBJ2-1; D gene: NA
CDR3 DNA: TGTGCCAGCAGCTTAGACTTTTCCAATGAGCAGTTCTTC; CDR3 protein: CASSLDFSNEQFF; clone size: NA; V gene: TRBV7-2; J gene: TRBJ2-1; D gene: NA
CDR3 DNA: TGTGCCAGCAGGCCCGGGACTAGTGGTGAGCAGTTCTTC; CDR3 protein: CASRPGTSGEQFF; clone size: NA; V gene: TRBV6-5; J gene: TRBJ2-1; D gene: TRBD2
CDR3 DNA: TGTGCCAGCAGCGACAGGGGATTGAACACTGAAGCTTTCTTT; CDR3 protein: CASSDRGLNTEAFF; clone size: NA; V gene: TRBV6-5; J gene: TRBJ1-1; D gene: TRBD1
CDR3 DNA: TGCAGTGCTGGCACTAGTAACATTCAGTACTTC; CDR3 protein: CSAGTSNIQYF; clone size: NA; V gene: TRBV20-1; J gene: TRBJ2-4; D gene: NA
CDR3 DNA: TGTGCCAGCAGACCGGGACAGAGCAATCAGCCCCAGCATTTT; CDR3 protein: CASRPGQSNQPQHF; clone size: NA; V gene: TRBV27; J gene: TRBJ1-5; D gene: TRBD1
CDR3 DNA: TGTGCCAGCAGCCGTGGGCTAGCCGGGTTCGAGCAGTACTTC; CDR3 protein: CASSRGLAGFEQYF; clone size: NA; V gene: TRBV6-5; J gene: TRBJ2-7; D gene: NA
CDR3 DNA: TGTGCCAGCTCACGGTCGCTCGCGGGGAACTATGGCTACACCTTC; CDR3 protein: CASSRSLAGNYGYTF; clone size: few; V gene: TRBV18; J gene: TRBJ1-2; D gene: NA
CDR3 DNA: TGTGCCAGTAGAAATGGGTCCCTTGGGGGGGCCAACGTCCTGACTTTC; CDR3 protein: CASRNGSLGGANVLTF; clone size: NA; V gene: TRBV19; J gene: TRBJ2-6; D gene: NA
CDR3 DNA: TGTGCCAGCAGATCGACCGTGACCGGGGAGCTGTTTTTT; CDR3 protein: CASRSTVTGELFF; clone size: NA; V gene: TRBV5-6; J gene: TRBJ2-2; D gene: NA
CDR3 DNA: TGTGCCAGCAGCCAACATCCGGGAGGGCCGGGGAATGAGCAGTTCTTC; CDR3 protein: CASSQHPGGPGNEQFF; clone size: NA; V gene: TRBV3-1/TRBV3-2; J gene: TRBJ2-1; D gene: TRBD2
CDR3 DNA: TGTGCCAGCAGCTTAGGGGTAGCCCAAGAGACCCAGTACTTC; CDR3 protein: CASSLGVAQETQYF; clone size: NA; V gene: TRBV7-8; J gene: TRBJ2-5; D gene: NA
CDR3 DNA: TGTGCCAGCAGCTTAGGTCGGACTAGCGGGAGAACCGGGGAGCTGTTTTTT; CDR3 protein: CASSLGRTSGRTGELFF; clone size: NA; V gene: TRBV11-3; J gene: TRBJ2-2; D gene: TRBD2
CDR3 DNA: TGTGCCAGCAGCCAAGCCCCGGAGCTTACAGATACGCAGTATTTT; CDR3 protein: CASSQAPELTDTQYF; clone size: NA; V gene: TRBV14; J gene: TRBJ2-3; D gene: NA
CDR3 DNA: TGTGCCAGCAGTTACCGGGGACTAGCGGTATTAGCCAAAAACATTCAGTACTTC; CDR3 protein: CASSYRGLAVLAKNIQYF; clone size: NA; V gene: TRBV6-2/TRBV6-3; J gene: TRBJ2-4; D gene: TRBD2
CDR3 DNA: TGTGCCAGCAGCCAAGCGATCAGCGGGGACACAAGCACCGGGGAGCTGTTTTTT; CDR3 protein: CASSQAISGDTSTGELFF; clone size: NA; V gene: TRBV4-2; J gene: TRBJ2-2; D gene: NA
CDR3 DNA: TGTGCCAGCAGCCAAGAAGCGGGGAACCATCAGCCCCAGCATTTT; CDR3 protein: CASSQEAGNHQPQHF; clone size: NA; V gene: TRBV4-2; J gene: TRBJ1-5; D gene: NA
CDR3 DNA: TGTGCCAGTAGTCCCCGGACATTAGCCAAAAACATTCAGTACTTC; CDR3 protein: CASSPRTLAKNIQYF; clone size: NA; V gene: TRBV19; J gene: TRBJ2-4; D gene: NA
CDR3 DNA: TGTGCCAGCGGGACATGGGGGGGCGCAAGCAATCAGCCCCAGCATTTT; CDR3 protein: CASGTWGGASNQPQHF; clone size: once; V gene: TRBV5-6; J gene: TRBJ1-5; D gene: NA
CDR3 DNA: TGTGCCAGCAGCACCGGGACTAGCGGGATACGAGAGCAGTTCTTC; CDR3 protein: CASSTGTSGIREQFF; clone size: NA; V gene: TRBV5-6; J gene: TRBJ2-1; D gene: TRBD2
CDR3 DNA: TGTGCCAGCAGCCAAGGACAGGGAATCTACGAGCAGTACTTC; CDR3 protein: CASSQGQGIYEQYF; clone size: NA; V gene: TRBV6-5; J gene: TRBJ2-7; D gene: TRBD1
CDR3 DNA: TGTGCCAGCAGCTTAGGCCCGGGACAGGGGGCTAAAACTAATGAAAAACTGTTTTTT; CDR3 protein: CASSLGPGQGAKTNEKLFF; clone size: NA; V gene: TRBV7-6; J gene: TRBJ1-4; D gene: TRBD1
CDR3 DNA: TGTGCCACCAGCAGAGAGAAACCTCCACTAGCTATCCCAGATACGCAGTATTTT; CDR3 protein: CATSREKPPLAIPDTQYF; clone size: NA; V gene: TRBV15; J gene: TRBJ2-3; D gene: NA
CDR3 DNA: TGTGCCAGCAGTTCCGAAGTAGAACTGTTTTTT; CDR3 protein: CASSSEVELFF; clone size: NA; V gene: TRBV3-1/TRBV3-2; J gene: TRBJ2-2; D gene: NA
CDR3 DNA: TGTGCCATCAGTGGGTATTCCCTCACAGATACGCAGTATTTT; CDR3 protein: CAISGYSLTDTQYF; clone size: NA; V gene: TRBV10-3; J gene: TRBJ2-3; D gene: NA
CDR3 DNA: TGTGCCAGCAGTGAAGAAGGGGGCATGATGGCAACTAATGAAAAACTGTTTTTT; CDR3 protein: CASSEEGGMMATNEKLFF; clone size: NA; V gene: TRBV2; J gene: TRBJ1-4; D gene: TRBD1
CDR3 DNA: TGTGCCAGCAGTGACGGCGGGGACTTAGATGAGCAGTTCTTC; CDR3 protein: CASSDGGDLDEQFF; clone size: medium-sized; V gene: TRBV6-4; J gene: TRBJ2-1; D gene: NA
CDR3 DNA: TGTGCCAGCAGTATGGGGGAGCCTAACAATGAGCAGTTCTTC; CDR3 protein: CASSMGEPNNEQFF; clone size: NA; V gene: TRBV2; J gene: TRBJ2-1; D gene: NA
CDR3 DNA: TGTGCCAGCAGCCAATTGGGACAACCTAACTATGGCTACACCTTC; CDR3 protein: CASSQLGQPNYGYTF; clone size: NA; V gene: TRBV5-6; J gene: TRBJ1-2; D gene: NA
CDR3 DNA: TGTGCCAGCAGTTTGAGAGGCAATCAGCCCCAGCATTTT; CDR3 protein: CASSLRGNQPQHF; clone size: once; V gene: TRBV12-3/TRBV12-4; J gene: TRBJ1-5; D gene: NA
CDR3 DNA: TGTGCCAGCAGCCAGACTAGCGGGGGGCCCAATGAGCAGTTCTTC; CDR3 protein: CASSQTSGGPNEQFF; clone size: NA; V gene: TRBV7-3; J gene: TRBJ2-1; D gene: TRBD2
CDR3 DNA: TGCGCCAGCAGCCAAGATGGGGCCAGGAACACTGAAGCTTTCTTT; CDR3 protein: CASSQDGARNTEAFF; clone size: NA; V gene: TRBV4-1; J gene: TRBJ1-1; D gene: NA
CDR3 DNA: TGTGCCAGCACCCGTGACAGATTCAATCAGCCCCAGCATTTT; CDR3 protein: CASTRDRFNQPQHF; clone size: NA; V gene: TRBV6-5; J gene: TRBJ1-5; D gene: NA
CDR3 DNA: TGTGCCAGCACCCCGGGACAGGGCGACTATGGCTACACCTTC; CDR3 protein: CASTPGQGDYGYTF; clone size: few; V gene: TRBV2; J gene: TRBJ1-2; D gene: TRBD1
CDR3 DNA: TGTGCCACCAGTGATCCGGGACAGGGCTTCTATGGCTACACCTTC; CDR3 protein: CATSDPGQGFYGYTF; clone size: once; V gene: TRBV24-1; J gene: TRBJ1-2; D gene: TRBD1
CDR3 DNA: TGCGCCAGCAGCTTTGGCCCGGGACTAGCGGGGGGGACGCCCTACGAGCAGTACTTC; CDR3 protein: CASSFGPGLAGGTPYEQYF; clone size: few; V gene: TRBV5-1; J gene: TRBJ2-7; D gene: TRBD2
CDR3 DNA: TGTGCCAGCAGCTCACAATGGACAGGGGGGAGGAATCAGCCCCAGCATTTT; CDR3 protein: CASSSQWTGGRNQPQHF; clone size: once; V gene: TRBV5-6; J gene: TRBJ1-5; D gene: TRBD1
CDR3 DNA: TGTGCCACCAGTGGGGCGTCAGGGCGCAGTAGCACAGATACGCAGTATTTT; CDR3 protein: CATSGASGRSSTDTQYF; clone size: NA; V gene: TRBV24-1; J gene: TRBJ2-3; D gene: NA
CDR3 DNA: TGTGCCAGCAGCTTCGGGACGGTGGAGACCCAGTACTTC; CDR3 protein: CASSFGTVETQYF; clone size: NA; V gene: TRBV5-6; J gene: TRBJ2-5; D gene: NA
CDR3 DNA: TGCGCCAGCAGCTTGGGGCGGGGGAGCGTATGGGAGACCCAGTACTTC; CDR3 protein: CASSLGRGSVWETQYF; clone size: NA; V gene: TRBV5-1; J gene: TRBJ2-5; D gene: TRBD2
CDR3 DNA: TGTGCCACCCGGGACGGGCCCTACGAGCAGTACTTC; CDR3 protein: CATRDGPYEQYF; clone size: NA; V gene: TRBV6-5; J gene: TRBJ2-7; D gene: NA
CDR3 DNA: TGTGCCAGTAGTATAGTAACCGGGAGTACCCACAATGAGCAGTTCTTC; CDR3 protein: CASSIVTGSTHNEQFF; clone size: once; V gene: TRBV19; J gene: TRBJ2-1; D gene: NA
CDR3 DNA: TGTGCCATCAGTGTCGACAGGGGATATGGCTACACCTTC; CDR3 protein: CAISVDRGYGYTF; clone size: NA; V gene: TRBV10-3; J gene: TRBJ1-2; D gene: TRBD1
CDR3 DNA: TGCGCCAGCAGCGCAGGGCGATTCACAGATACGCAGTATTTT; CDR3 protein: CASSAGRFTDTQYF; clone size: NA; V gene: TRBV10-1; J gene: TRBJ2-3; D gene: NA
CDR3 DNA: TGTGCCAGTAGTATAAGGGGACAGACCTTCAATTCACCCCTCCACTTT; CDR3 protein: CASSIRGQTFNSPLHF; clone size: many; V gene: TRBV19; J gene: TRBJ1-6; D gene: TRBD1
CDR3 DNA: TGTGCCAGCAGGGGACAGGGGACCCACGAGCAGTACTTC; CDR3 protein: CASRGQGTHEQYF; clone size: once; V gene: TRBV25-1; J gene: TRBJ2-7; D gene: TRBD1
CDR3 DNA: TGTGCCAGCAGATCTCCTAACGGGACACCCGATGGGAAGCAGTACTTC; CDR3 protein: CASRSPNGTPDGKQYF; clone size: NA; V gene: TRBV28; J gene: TRBJ2-7; D gene: NA
CDR3 DNA: TGTGCCAGTAGTATAGGTAGGCTGATTGGTACTGAAGCTTTCTTT; CDR3 protein: CASSIGRLIGTEAFF; clone size: NA; V gene: TRBV19; J gene: TRBJ1-1; D gene: NA
CDR3 DNA: TGTGCCAGCAGCCCGGGGGGGGAGCACAATGAGCAGTTCTTC; CDR3 protein: CASSPGGEHNEQFF; clone size: NA; V gene: TRBV9; J gene: TRBJ2-1; D gene: TRBD2
CDR3 DNA: TGTGCCAGCAGCCGATCAAGGCAGGGTTCCTACGAGCAGTACTTC; CDR3 protein: CASSRSRQGSYEQYF; clone size: NA; V gene: TRBV5-8; J gene: TRBJ2-7; D gene: NA
CDR3 DNA: TGTGCCAGCACTCGGACAGGGGATGGCTACACCTTC; CDR3 protein: CASTRTGDGYTF; clone size: NA; V gene: TRBV2; J gene: TRBJ1-2; D gene: TRBD1
CDR3 DNA: TGTGCCTGGACTGAATCACTGTTTGAGTCCGGGGAGCTGTTTTTT; CDR3 protein: CAWTESLFESGELFF; clone size: NA; V gene: TRBV30; J gene: TRBJ2-2; D gene: NA
CDR3 DNA: TGCAGCGTTGGGGACTTCTATAATTCACCCCTCCACTTT; CDR3 protein: CSVGDFYNSPLHF; clone size: NA; V gene: TRBV29-1; J gene: TRBJ1-6; D gene: NA
CDR3 DNA: TGCGCCAGCAGCCAAGTTTCAGGGGGCCTGGGGGAGACCCAGTACTTC; CDR3 protein: CASSQVSGGLGETQYF; clone size: NA; V gene: TRBV4-3; J gene: TRBJ2-5; D gene: TRBD1
CDR3 DNA: TGCAGCGTTGAAGTTAGGATGGTAGCGACAGGGGGACTTAACTATGGCTACACCTTC; CDR3 protein: CSVEVRMVATGGLNYGYTF; clone size: NA; V gene: TRBV29-1; J gene: TRBJ1-2; D gene: TRBD1
CDR3 DNA: TGTGCCAGCAGCTTAGGGGCAGGGGATGTCTCACCCCTCCACTTT; CDR3 protein: CASSLGAGDVSPLHF; clone size: few; V gene: TRBV7-9; J gene: TRBJ1-6; D gene: NA
CDR3 DNA: TGTGCCAGCAGCTTACGAAGGACAGGGCCCGTACTCACTGAAGCTTTCTTT; CDR3 protein: CASSLRRTGPVLTEAFF; clone size: NA; V gene: TRBV7-3; J gene: TRBJ1-1; D gene: TRBD1
CDR3 DNA: TGTGCCAGCAGCTTAGTAAGCGGGGGGGTATCCTACGAGCAGTACTTC; CDR3 protein: CASSLVSGGVSYEQYF; clone size: NA; V gene: TRBV7-6; J gene: TRBJ2-7; D gene: TRBD2
CDR3 DNA: TGTGCCAGCAGCCCGGGACAGGGGGCGAGGAATGAGCAGTTCTTC; CDR3 protein: CASSPGQGARNEQFF; clone size: NA; V gene: TRBV7-9; J gene: TRBJ2-1; D gene: TRBD1